The 27 T cell receptor beta chains reported below all come from one sample, sequenced in a study of T cells in narcolepsy. Method: immunoSEQ multiplex PCR; TCRdb's copy keeps in-frame clones and lacks some. Among tens of thousands of clones listed, almost 90% were seen once. The sequenced material came from CD45RA- memory CD4+ T cells from PBMCs. The source is a human donor with narcolepsy.

The rearrangement joins TRBV30 to TRBJ2-3, with D hard to call. V was trimmed by 3 bases and J by 0 bases, leaving 4 bases between them. CDR3 size: 12 residues. Germline loops: CDR1 GTSNPN, CDR2 SVGIG (reference sequence). DNA of the CDR3: TGTGCCTGGAGCCAGAGCACAGATACGCAGTATTTT. Encoded protein: CAWSQSTDTQYF.

The chain has TRBV28 and TRBJ2-1; D not certain. Per the germline V gene, CDR1 is MDHEN and CDR2 is SYDVKM. Trimming removed 5 bases from V and 7 bases from J, with 6 bases in between. The CDR3 runs to 11 residues. The DNA for the CDR3 is TGTGCCAGCAGTCGGGTGAATGAGCAGTTCTTC. Protein: CASSRVNEQFF.

The DNA for the CDR3 is TGCGCCAGCAGCCAAAAGTTACAGGGCCCATTCAGCAATCAGCCCCAGCATTTT. This sequence encodes CASSQKLQGPFSNQPQHF. V gene TRBV4-3 combines with J gene TRBJ1-5; tentative D call: TRBD1 (6 bases). V lost 2 bases and J 1 base, leaving 18 bases between the germline ends. Germline V gives CDR1 LGHNA, CDR2 YSLEER. This CDR3 has 18 amino acids.

This chain connects TRBV6-6 to TRBJ1-1, with D possibly being TRBD1 (5 bases). V lost 7 bases and J lost 5, with 14 bases in between. The germline V gene has CDR1 MNHNY and CDR2 SVGAGI (reference sequence). The CDR3 has 13 residues. CDR3 nucleotide sequence: TGTGCCAGCATACTGGCCGGGGGTACTGAAGCTTTCTTT. Translated, it gives CASILAGGTEAFF.

V usage is TRBV5-1 and J usage is TRBJ1-4; the match to TRBD1 covers 7 bases. V trimming: 4 bases; J trimming: 4 bases; junction bases outside the gene matches: 7. CDR3 length equals 15 residues. Germline values: CDR1 SGHRS, CDR2 YFSETQ. The CDR3 nucleotides read TGCGCCAGCAGCGAGACAGGGATGTATAATGAAAAACTGTTTTTT. Translated: CASSETGMYNEKLFF.

In this sample, this clone turned up a few times. The chain carries TRBV2 and TRBJ1-5; the D is unclear. The CDR3 runs to 12 residues. Per the germline V gene, CDR1 is SNHLY and CDR2 is FYNNEI. Trimming stripped 5 bases from V and 6 bases from J, with 8 bases between. This chain's CDR3 is CASSTEVQPQHF. CDR3 bases: TGTGCCAGCAGTACTGAGGTTCAGCCCCAGCATTTT. Complete variable domain (other parts from reference TRBV2 and TRBJ1-5): EPEVTQTPSHQVTQMGQEVILRCVPISNHLYFYWYRQILGQKVEFLVSFYNNEISEKSEIFDDQFSVERPDGSNFTLKIRSTKLEDSAMYFCASSTEVQPQHFGDGTRLSIL.

The J gene is TRBJ2-1, the V gene TRBV7-9, with 10 bases lining up with TRBD2. Germline assignment: CDR1 SEHNR and CDR2 FQNEAQ (reference sequence). Losses at the gene ends were 4 bases for V and 3 bases for J; bases not matched to a gene: 3. This CDR3 is 15 amino acids long. CDR3 sequence (DNA): TGTGCCAGCAGCTCGAGCGGGAGGGGCTACAATGAGCAGTTCTTC. This sequence encodes CASSSSGRGYNEQFF.

This clone was seen only once. The chain carries TRBV7-5 and TRBJ1-1; the table's D gene call, TRBD1, was not cross checked with the DNA. TRBV7-5 is tagged as a pseudogene. The CDR3 length is 15 residues. The CDR3: CVRGYTGGGNTEAFF. In DNA, the CDR3 is TGTGTCAGAGGCTATACAGGGGGAGGGAACACTGAAGCTTTCTTT.

The V and J genes are TRBV19 and TRBJ1-5; TRBD1 matches at 9 bases. Germline-derived CDR1 and CDR2 are LNHDA and SQIVND (reference sequence). This CDR3 contains 13 residues. J lost 9 bases, V lost 5 bases, and 5 bases had no gene match. DNA of the CDR3: TGTGCCAGTAGTGGACAGGGGAAAGGGCCCCAGCATTTT. Translating gives CASSGQGKGPQHF. Filled out from reference TRBV19 and TRBJ1-5, the complete variable domain reads DGGITQSPKYLFRKEGQNVTLSCEQNLNHDAMYWYRQDPGQGLRLIYYSQIVNDFQKGDIAEGYSVSREKKESFPLTVTSAQKNPTAFYLCASSGQGKGPQHFGDGTRLSIL.

The rearrangement uses TRBV7-8 and TRBJ1-4; D is ambiguous. CDR3 length equals 15 residues. The germline CDR1 and CDR2 sequences are SGHVS and FQNEAQ. Trimming left V 2 bases short and J 5 bases short, with 12 bases between. The CDR3 DNA reads TGTGCCAGCAGCTTATCGAACGGAGGGAATGAAAAACTGTTTTTT. As protein: CASSLSNGGNEKLFF.

V usage is TRBV11-3 and J usage is TRBJ2-3; D gene uncertain. From germline, CDR1 is SGHNT and CDR2 YENEEA. Trimming removed 2 bases at V and 4 bases at J, with 13 bases between. CDR3 size: 15 residues. The CDR3 loop reads CASSLSQRKADTQYF. CDR3 DNA: TGTGCCAGCAGCTTATCGCAACGTAAGGCAGATACGCAGTATTTT. The whole variable domain, filled in from reference TRBV11-3 and TRBJ2-3, reads EAGVVQSPRYKIIEKKQPVAFWCNPISGHNTLYWYLQNLGQGPELLIRYENEEAVDDSQLPKDRFSAERLKGVDSTLKIQPAELGDSAVYLCASSLSQRKADTQYFGPGTRLTVL.

J is TRBJ1-3 and V is TRBV4-3; TRBD1 agrees at 12 bases. The germline V gene encodes CDR1 LGHNA and CDR2 YSLEER. V dropped 1 base and J dropped 0; count of bases not matched to a gene: 4. The CDR3 is made up of 18 amino acids. The CDR3 region has the DNA TGCGCCAGCAGCCAAGGAGGGACAGGGGGCTTCTCTGGAAACACCATATATTTT. The encoded protein is CASSQGGTGGFSGNTIYF.

This clone showed up just once. The J gene is TRBJ1-6, the V gene TRBV27, with D perhaps TRBD1 (6 bases). Germline CDR1 MNHEY, CDR2 SMNVEV (reference sequence). CDR3 length equals 15 residues. V lost 5 bases, J lost 10 bases, and 18 bases lay in between. CDR3 coding DNA: TGTGCCAGCAGTCCATCAAAGGGGGGGAACTCACCCCTCCACTTT. Translating gives CASSPSKGGNSPLHF.

This chain connects TRBV5-4 to TRBJ1-5; D remains ambiguous. The germline V and J ends were trimmed by 0 bases and 3 bases, with 4 bases remaining between them. Germline assignment: CDR1 SGHNT and CDR2 YYREEE (reference sequence). There are 13 residues in the CDR3. Here the CDR3 reads CASSLDPNQPQHF. CDR3 DNA: TGTGCCAGCAGCTTGGATCCCAATCAGCCCCAGCATTTT.

The chain has TRBV19 and TRBJ2-4; D remains ambiguous. The germline V and J ends were trimmed by 3 bases and 5 bases, with 11 bases remaining between them. This CDR3 region has 14 residues. The germline V gene encodes CDR1 LNHDA and CDR2 SQIVND (reference sequence). This chain's CDR3 is CASSISSGQNIQYF. As DNA, the CDR3 is TGTGCCAGTAGTATCTCATCGGGCCAAAACATTCAGTACTTC.

The chain recombines TRBV5-1 with TRBJ2-5, with a possible D match to TRBD2 (5 bases). CDR3 size: 14 residues. Germline V gene lookup returns CDR1 SGHRS and CDR2 YFSETQ. V was trimmed by 4 bases and J by 5 bases, leaving 15 bases between them. CDR3 sequence reads: CASSNDYPAETQYF. CDR3 bases: TGCGCCAGCAGCAACGACTATCCGGCGGAGACCCAGTACTTC.

The chain links TRBV7-8 to TRBJ1-1; no clear D. The CDR3 spans 15 residues. The germline V gene has CDR1 SGHVS and CDR2 FQNEAQ. Trimming removed 3 bases at V and 10 bases at J, with 21 bases between. CDR3 sequence (DNA): TGTGCCAGCAGCTTGTCTAGGAATCCCCCAACGGGAGCTTTCTTT. It is translated as CASSLSRNPPTGAFF.

This chain links TRBV7-9 with TRBJ2-1; TRBD2 matches at 15 bases. Trimming cost V 8 bases and J 2 bases; bases outside gene matches: 7. The germline V gene has CDR1 SEHNR and CDR2 FQNEAQ (reference sequence). The CDR3 covers 17 residues. The CDR3 is CASEAGLAGGAYNEQFF. DNA of the CDR3: TGTGCCAGCGAGGCGGGACTAGCGGGGGGCGCCTACAATGAGCAGTTCTTC.

In this sample, this clone turned up a few times. This chain joins TRBV30 and TRBJ1-2; D may be TRBD1 (6 bases). Germline CDR1 is GTSNPN and CDR2 is SVGIG (reference sequence). The CDR3 spans 13 residues. Here the CDR3 reads CHPPLGTFYGYTF. As DNA, the CDR3 is TGTCACCCCCCCCTCGGGACATTCTATGGCTACACCTTC.

The chain is built from TRBV11-3 and TRBJ2-3; D might be TRBD1 (5 bases). The CDR3 runs to 14 residues. V gave up 3 bases and J gave up 0 bases, with 7 bases separating them. CDR1 and CDR2 from the germline V gene are SGHNT and YENEEA. The CDR3 reads CASSLTASTDTQYF. The CDR3 nucleotides read TGTGCCAGCAGCTTGACAGCTAGCACAGATACGCAGTATTTT. The full variable domain, in which reference TRBV11-3 and TRBJ2-3 provide the parts outside the CDR3, is EAGVVQSPRYKIIEKKQPVAFWCNPISGHNTLYWYLQNLGQGPELLIRYENEEAVDDSQLPKDRFSAERLKGVDSTLKIQPAELGDSAVYLCASSLTASTDTQYFGPGTRLTVL.

The chain employs TRBV5-6 and TRBJ1-3; D remains ambiguous. CDR1 and CDR2 (germline): SGHDT, YYEEEE. V was pared by 4 bases and J by 2 bases, with 13 bases between. The CDR3 contains 15 residues. This CDR3 is CASSPPRRPGNTIYF. The DNA of the CDR3 is TGTGCCAGCAGCCCACCGAGACGTCCTGGAAACACCATATATTTT.

DNA for the CDR3: TGTGCCAGCAGGTTTCAGGGGACCGGGGAGCTGTTTTTT. It codes for CASRFQGTGELFF. The chain combines TRBV7-3 with TRBJ2-2; tentative D call: TRBD1 (6 bases). CDR1 and CDR2 (germline): SGHTA, FQGTGA. The CDR3 spans 13 residues. V lost 6 bases and J lost 5, with 10 bases in between.

This chain uses TRBV7-2 with TRBJ2-1; D possibly corresponds to TRBD1 (6 bases). The V end lost 1 base, the J end lost 5 bases, and 15 bases lay between the germline ends. In germline, CDR1 is SGHTA, CDR2 FQGNSA. CDR3 length equals 16 residues. Written as DNA, the CDR3 is TGTGCCAGCAGCTTAGTTTTGACAGGTACCAACAATGAGCAGTTCTTC. Protein sequence: CASSLVLTGTNNEQFF.

The rearrangement uses TRBV9 and TRBJ1-4, with D uncertain. This CDR3 has 14 amino acids. V lost 4 bases and J lost 0, with 7 bases in between. CDR1 is SGDLS and CDR2 is YYNGEE in the germline V gene. The chain's CDR3 is CASSREATNEKLFF. The CDR3 DNA reads TGTGCCAGCAGCAGGGAAGCAACTAATGAAAAACTGTTTTTT.

The V call is TRBV9, the J call TRBJ2-5, with D possibly matching TRBD2 (6 bases). The end of the DNA aligns better with TRBJ2-7, so the J call may be wrong. This CDR3 region has 16 residues. Germline V lookup: CDR1 SGDLS, CDR2 YYNGEE. The CDR3 reads CASSVGAAGKSYEQYF. Written as DNA, the CDR3 is TGTGCCAGCAGCGTAGGGGCGGCGGGGAAATCCTACGAGCAGTACTTC.

The rearrangement joins TRBV7-8 to TRBJ1-5; D gene uncertain. CDR3 size: 14 residues. Trimming cost V 1 base and J 0 bases, with 4 bases left between them. Germline values: CDR1 SGHVS, CDR2 FQNEAQ. CDR3 amino acids: CASSLGHSNQPQHF. The CDR3 nucleotides are TGTGCCAGCAGCTTAGGGCATAGCAATCAGCCCCAGCATTTT.

This chain uses TRBV9 with TRBJ2-1; 12 nucleotides match TRBD2. V dropped 0 bases and J dropped 3; count of bases not matched to a gene: 7. Germline V gene sequence: CDR1 SGDLS, CDR2 YYNGEE. The CDR3 is 18 residues long. The CDR3 loop reads CASSVGPSGRAHYNEQFF. The CDR3 coding sequence is TGTGCCAGCAGCGTAGGCCCTAGCGGGAGGGCCCACTACAATGAGCAGTTCTTC.